This T cell receptor (beta chain) came from a study of T cell responses to AZD1222 COVID-19 vaccine. Study results and limitations: The reported proportion of spike-specific TCRs targeting unmutated variant regions was nearly half. A mostly white British donor set with more females was recruited, and clonal diversity was possibly underestimated. Baseline seropositivity occurred in only a handful of AZD1222 recipients.

CDR1 SQVTM and CDR2 ANQGSEA come from the germline V gene. The CDR3 spans 12 residues. Between the trimmed V and J ends, which lost 4 bases and 5 bases, there was a span of 11 bases. Using immunoSEQ multiplex PCR, the repertoire was profiled, and TCRdb retains in-frame clones only, with some absent. The data hold around 100,000 clones, with 92% observed a single time. As regards this clone: Its specificity is unknown.

The chain carries TRBV29-1 and TRBJ2-5; the D is unclear. Specimen: peripheral blood, collected on day 0 of AZD1222 vaccination. The TCR sequence derives from an adult in good health. Here the CDR3 DNA reads TGCAGCGTTGCGCCCTCCAGGGAGACCCAGTACTTC. Protein product: CSVAPSRETQYF.